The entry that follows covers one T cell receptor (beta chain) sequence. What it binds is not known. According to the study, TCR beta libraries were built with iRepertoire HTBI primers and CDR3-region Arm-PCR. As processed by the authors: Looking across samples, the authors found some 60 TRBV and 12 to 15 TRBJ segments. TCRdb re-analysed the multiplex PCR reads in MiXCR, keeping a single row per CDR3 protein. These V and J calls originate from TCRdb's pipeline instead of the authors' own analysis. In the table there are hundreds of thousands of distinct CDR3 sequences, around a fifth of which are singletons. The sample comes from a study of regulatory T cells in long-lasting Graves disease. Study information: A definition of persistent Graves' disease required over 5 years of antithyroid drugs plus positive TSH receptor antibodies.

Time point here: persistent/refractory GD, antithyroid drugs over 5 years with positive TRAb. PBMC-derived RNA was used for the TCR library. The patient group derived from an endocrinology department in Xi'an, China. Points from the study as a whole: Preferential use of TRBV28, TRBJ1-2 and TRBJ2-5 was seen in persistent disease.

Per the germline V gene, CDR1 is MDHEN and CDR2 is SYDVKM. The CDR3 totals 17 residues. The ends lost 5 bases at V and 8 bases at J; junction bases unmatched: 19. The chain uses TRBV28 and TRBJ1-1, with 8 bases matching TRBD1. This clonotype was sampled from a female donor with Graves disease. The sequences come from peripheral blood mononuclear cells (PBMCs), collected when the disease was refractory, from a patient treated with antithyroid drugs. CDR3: CASSLKPGQAFLNEAFF. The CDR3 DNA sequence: TGTGCCAGCAGTCTTAAACCGGGACAGGCCTTCCTAAACGAAGCTTTCTTT.